This entry lists 26 T cell receptor beta chains sequenced from one sample in a study of human T cells and chemical hapten exposure. MiXCR was run by TCRdb on the RACE reads, yielding one entry per CDR3 protein. This table has around 380,000 distinct CDR3 sequences, about 4.4% appearing once. Time point denoted: patch test 1, 2 weeks after DPC sensitization. Treatment defined: therapeutic diphenylcyclopropenone sensitization with weekly scalp DPC. The sequencing here drew on whole blood, taken in connection with sensitization to the hapten diphenylcyclopropenone (DPC). Receptors were obtained from a woman aged 45 to 65 with alopecia areata. Some clones in this sample may be carry-over from other donors' samples.

This clonotype was seen a handful of times. V and J are TRBV14 and TRBJ2-5; D may match TRBD1 or TRBD2 (5 bases each). V was pared by 8 bases and J by 2 bases, with 21 bases between. The CDR3 length is 16 residues. CDR1 and CDR2 (germline): SGHDN, FVKESK. This CDR3 reads CASGGTSDWEQETQYF. The CDR3 region has the DNA TGTGCCAGCGGGGGTACGAGCGATTGGGAACAAGAGACCCAGTACTTC. Drawing the rest from reference TRBV14 and TRBJ2-5, the complete variable domain is EAGVTQFPSHSVIEKGQTVTLRCDPISGHDNLYWYRRVMGKEIKFLLHFVKESKQDESGMPNNRFLAERTGGTYSTLKVQPAELEDSGVYFCASGGTSDWEQETQYFGPGTRLLVL.

This chain joins TRBV7-6 and TRBJ1-3, with D perhaps TRBD1 (5 bases). This CDR3 comprises 14 residues. Germline CDR1 reads SGHVS; CDR2 reads FNYEAQ. Trimming shortened V by 5 bases and J by 4 bases, and 12 bases separated the two germline ends. CDR3 coding DNA: TGTGCCAGCAGCCCGACAGTAGGAGGAAACACCATATATTTT. This gives the protein CASSPTVGGNTIYF. Combining the CDR3 with reference TRBV7-6 and TRBJ1-3 gives the whole variable domain GAGVSQSPRYKVTKRGQDVALRCDPISGHVSLYWYRQALGQGPEFLTYFNYEAQQDKSGLPNDRFSAERPEGSISTLTIQRTEQRDSAMYRCASSPTVGGNTIYFGEGSWLTVV.

This clonotype was found many times. The rearrangement links TRBV4-1 to TRBJ2-2, with 8 bases lining up with TRBD1. Trimming took 0 bases from V and 4 from J; bases not matched to a gene: 13. The germline V gene encodes CDR1 MGHRA and CDR2 YSYEKL. The CDR3 is 19 amino acids. CDR3: CASSQEGVVRTGLTGELFF. The CDR3 DNA sequence: TGCGCCAGCAGCCAAGAGGGAGTTGTGAGGACAGGGCTCACCGGGGAGCTGTTTTTT.

This clonotype was observed at least ten times. This chain joins TRBV29-1 and TRBJ2-3; D possibly uses TRBD1 or TRBD2 (5 bases each). The CDR3 consists of 11 residues. The V gene's germline CDR1 is SQVTM and CDR2 ANQGSEA. Trimming pared 4 bases from V and 6 bases from J, leaving 8 bases between. The CDR3 protein is CSVGGDDTQYF. CDR3 bases: TGCAGCGTTGGAGGGGACGATACGCAGTATTTT.

This clonotype has only a few counts. The J gene is TRBJ2-7, the V gene TRBV12-3 or TRBV12-4; the D gene is possibly TRBD1 (6 bases). The CDR3 runs to 16 residues. V gave up 3 bases and J gave up 5 bases, with 20 bases separating them. The CDR3, as DNA: TGTGCCAGCAGTTTCTTTCACGGAACAGGGTCCCACGAGCAGTACTTC. Translated, it gives CASSFFHGTGSHEQYF.

This clonotype was picked up many times. The chain uses TRBV29-1 and TRBJ2-1; weak D call: TRBD1 (5 bases). The CDR3 totals 13 residues. The V end lost 4 bases, the J end lost 13 bases, and 20 bases lay between the germline ends. Per the germline V gene, CDR1 is SQVTM and CDR2 is ANQGSEA. For the CDR3, the DNA is TGCAGCGTTGTTGGCAGGGCCCAGGATTCCCAGTTCTTC. It specifies CSVVGRAQDSQFF.

The chain has TRBV5-1 and TRBJ1-1; D gene unclear. This CDR3 comprises 15 residues. Germline V gene data show CDR1 as SGHRS and CDR2 as YFSETQ. Between the trimmed V and J ends, which lost 2 bases and 1 base, there was a span of 12 bases. CDR3 bases: TGCGCCAGCAGCTTAAGCCTAGAAGGGAACACTGAAGCTTTCTTT. Its protein is CASSLSLEGNTEAFF.

This clonotype appeared many times. The V gene is TRBV7-9, the J gene TRBJ2-1, with 11 bases lining up with TRBD2. The CDR3 is 18 amino acids. The V segment lost 5 bases and the J segment 6 bases; nucleotides outside the gene matches: 15. CDR1 and CDR2 (germline): SEHNR, FQNEAQ (reference sequence). CDR3 protein: CASSPYPRLAGKGNEQFF. The CDR3 DNA is TGTGCCAGCAGCCCCTACCCCCGACTAGCGGGGAAGGGCAATGAGCAGTTCTTC. Full variable domain (outside the CDR3, taken from reference TRBV7-9 and TRBJ2-1): DTGVSQNPRHKITKRGQNVTFRCDPISEHNRLYWYRQTLGQGPEFLTYFQNEAQLEKSRLLSDRFSAERPKGSFSTLEIQRTEQGDSAMYLCASSPYPRLAGKGNEQFFGPGTRLTVL.

V usage is TRBV4-3 and J usage is TRBJ2-7, with D possibly being TRBD1 (6 bases). This CDR3 spans 15 amino acids. V was pared by 1 base and J by 5 bases, with 15 bases between. CDR1 and CDR2 (germline): LGHNA, YSLEER. CDR3 DNA: TGCGCCAGCAGCCAAGGACTTACAGGGAGCCACGAGCAGTACTTC. Translated, it gives CASSQGLTGSHEQYF.

This clonotype was observed a few times. J is TRBJ2-3 and V is TRBV4-2, with D perhaps matching TRBD2 (5 bases). The germline V and J ends were trimmed by 0 bases and 2 bases, with 12 bases remaining between them. Germline assignment: CDR1 LGHNA and CDR2 YNFKEQ. CDR3 length: 16 amino acids. CDR3 sequence reads: CASSQDDGGYTDTQYF. The CDR3, as DNA: TGTGCCAGCAGCCAAGATGATGGCGGGTACACAGATACGCAGTATTTT.

The chain links TRBV12-3 or TRBV12-4 to TRBJ2-1; D is ambiguous. The CDR3 is made up of 16 amino acids. The germline V and J ends were trimmed by 5 bases and 1 base, with 15 bases remaining between them. The CDR3 region is CASSRSGPESYNEQFF. In DNA form, the CDR3 reads TGTGCCAGCAGTCGGTCCGGGCCTGAGTCCTACAATGAGCAGTTCTTC.

This clonotype showed up many times. The chain combines TRBV5-1 with TRBJ1-1; unclear D gene. Germline CDR1 SGHRS, CDR2 YFSETQ. V gave up 2 bases and J gave up 4 bases, with 18 bases separating them. There are 16 residues in the CDR3. Here the CDR3 reads CASSFHASEVRTEAFF. The CDR3 DNA follows: TGCGCCAGCAGCTTCCACGCCTCGGAGGTGCGCACTGAAGCTTTCTTT.

This clonotype was detected ten times or more. The chain employs TRBV20-1 and TRBJ2-1; D is possibly TRBD2 (6 bases). The length of the CDR3 is 12 residues. Germline CDR1 DFQATT, CDR2 SNEGSKA (reference sequence). Trimming left V 5 bases short and J 13 bases short, with 18 bases between. For the CDR3, the DNA is TGCAGTGCTTCAGACCGGGGACTCCTTCAGTTCTTC. Its translation is CSASDRGLLQFF.

The chain uses TRBV6-1 and TRBJ1-6, with D maybe TRBD1 (5 bases). V lost 6 bases, J lost 0 bases, and 12 bases lay in between. The length of the CDR3 is 16 residues. The germline gives CDR1 MNHNS, CDR2 SASEGT. In nucleotides, the CDR3 is TGTGCCAGCAGGGGGGGACGGAGCTCCTATAATTCACCCCTCCACTTT. Translated: CASRGGRSSYNSPLHF.

This clonotype was seen ten or more times. J is TRBJ2-6 and V is TRBV9; D is unclear. Between the trimmed V and J ends, which lost 4 bases and 4 bases, there was a span of 6 bases. The CDR3 consists of 13 residues. Germline V gives CDR1 SGDLS, CDR2 YYNGEE. The CDR3 bases are TGTGCCAGCAGCACTTCAGGGGCCAACGTCCTGACTTTC. Amino acid sequence: CASSTSGANVLTF.

This clonotype was seen repeatedly, ten times or more. The rearrangement uses TRBV5-1 and TRBJ1-1, with D maybe TRBD1 (6 bases). V was trimmed by 0 bases and J by 7 bases, leaving 13 bases between them. CDR1 and CDR2 (germline): SGHRS, YFSETQ. The CDR3 sequence is 14 residues long. The CDR3 protein is CASSLGGQKGEAFF. The CDR3 coding sequence is TGCGCCAGCAGCTTGGGAGGACAGAAAGGTGAAGCTTTCTTT.

There are many counts of this clonotype. This sequence joins TRBV9 and TRBJ2-5, with 9 bases aligning to TRBD2. V lost 2 bases and J lost 4; bases outside the gene matches: 3. Germline CDR1 is SGDLS and CDR2 is YYNGEE. The CDR3 loop spans 14 amino acids. Here the CDR3 reads CASSVEAGGETQYF. For the CDR3, the DNA is TGTGCCAGCAGCGTTGAAGCGGGGGGAGAGACCCAGTACTTC.

This chain joins TRBV30 and TRBJ1-3, with D perhaps TRBD1 (6 bases). Germline CDR1 and CDR2: GTSNPN and SVGIG (reference sequence). Between the trimmed V and J ends, which lost 0 bases and 4 bases, there was a span of 10 bases. This CDR3 region has 14 residues. CDR3 in DNA: TGTGCCTGGAGTGTGACAGGAGGAGGAAACACCATATATTTT. It translates to CAWSVTGGGNTIYF.

This chain joins TRBV20-1 and TRBJ2-3; D is possibly TRBD1 or TRBD2 (5 bases each). The CDR3 is made up of 12 amino acids. V shed 6 bases and J shed 1 base, with 8 bases lying between them. The germline V gene has CDR1 DFQATT and CDR2 SNEGSKA (reference sequence). CDR3 in DNA: TGCAGTGCCGGGGCAGGCACAGATACGCAGTATTTT. It translates to CSAGAGTDTQYF.

This clonotype was detected ten times or more. The chain uses TRBV20-1 and TRBJ2-7; a weak D match, TRBD1 (6 bases). The length of the CDR3 is 17 residues. Per germline, CDR1 DFQATT and CDR2 SNEGSKA (reference sequence). The ends were cut back, 1 base at V and 1 base at J, with 20 bases in the middle. CDR3 in amino acids: CSARGLYAGAKSYEQYF. The CDR3 coding sequence is TGCAGTGCTAGAGGCTTGTATGCAGGGGCAAAGTCCTACGAGCAGTACTTC.

This clonotype has a handful of counts. V gene TRBV18 combines with J gene TRBJ2-1, with 10 bases aligning to TRBD2. The J segment lost 8 bases and the V segment lost 0 bases, leaving 7 bases of the junction unmatched. Germline V CDR1 and CDR2: KGHSH, LQKENI. CDR3 length equals 16 residues. The CDR3 region is CASSPPGLARSDEQFF. In nucleotides, the CDR3 is TGTGCCAGCTCACCACCGGGACTAGCGAGGAGCGATGAGCAGTTCTTC.

This clonotype was counted at least ten times. The chain employs TRBV15 and TRBJ2-3; D is uncertain. The CDR3 contains 13 residues. Trimming removed 0 bases from V and 4 bases from J, with 5 bases in between. The germline CDR1 and CDR2 sequences are LNHNV and YYDKDF (reference sequence). CDR3 DNA: TGTGCCACCAGCAGAGAGAGGCCAGATACGCAGTATTTT. Amino acids: CATSRERPDTQYF.

This clonotype came up once. Being one base from a much bigger clone, this may be a read error. The chain is built from TRBV7-2 and TRBJ2-1; TRBD1 might be the D (5 bases). This CDR3 is 15 amino acids long. V gave up 5 bases and J gave up 0 bases, with 11 bases separating them. Germline V gene data show CDR1 as SGHTA and CDR2 as FQGNSA. As DNA, the CDR3 is TGTGCCAGCAGCCTTGAAGGGGTCTCCTACAATGAGCAGTTCTTC. The encoded protein is CASSLEGVSYNEQFF.

This chain joins TRBV7-6 and TRBJ2-3, with 11 positions matching TRBD2. This CDR3 is 16 amino acids long. Germline CDR1 reads SGHVS; CDR2 reads FNYEAQ. Losses at the gene ends were 5 bases for V and 1 base for J; bases not matched to a gene: 5. CDR3 region: CASSTLAGGGTDTQYF. The CDR3 DNA follows: TGTGCCAGCAGCACCTTAGCGGGAGGGGGCACAGATACGCAGTATTTT.

In this sample, this clonotype turned up a few times. This chain joins TRBV4-2 and TRBJ1-3; D gene ambiguous. CDR1 LGHNA and CDR2 YNFKEQ come from the germline V gene. Trimming removed 0 bases from V and 1 base from J, with 4 bases in between. The CDR3 spans 14 residues. CDR3 nucleotide sequence: TGTGCCAGCAGCCAAGAGATATCTGGAAACACCATATATTTT. Translating it yields CASSQEISGNTIYF.

In this sample, this clonotype turned up many times. The V call is TRBV12-3 or TRBV12-4, the J call TRBJ1-5; D is ambiguous. The CDR3 sequence is 15 residues long. The V end was cut by 6 bases, the J end by 2 bases, with 14 bases between. The CDR3 loop is CASSSKGVGNQPQHF. CDR3 DNA sequence: TGTGCCAGCAGCTCTAAAGGTGTGGGCAATCAGCCCCAGCATTTT.